Below are 9 T cell receptor beta chains sequenced from a single sample in a study of technical replicates of blood from a few donors. Data came from immunoSEQ multiplex PCR; TCRdb stores just in-frame clones and leaves some out. The sample has some 80,000 clones; roughly nine tenths are singletons. The specimen sequenced was T cells isolated from PBMCs. The source is a human donor in good health.

The chain combines TRBV5-1 with TRBJ2-7; TRBD1 matches at 7 bases. CDR1 SGHRS and CDR2 YFSETQ come from the germline V gene. This CDR3 has 12 amino acids. Trimming removed 5 bases from V and 5 bases from J; junction bases left unmatched: 4. In nucleotides, the CDR3 is TGCGCCAGCAGTTTTGACAGGGACGAGCAGTACTTC. Translated: CASSFDRDEQYF.

V gene TRBV25-1 combines with J gene TRBJ1-1; 7 nucleotides match TRBD1. CDR1 and CDR2 (germline): MGHDK, SYGVNS. The CDR3 runs to 15 residues. V lost 5 bases, J lost 6 bases, and 12 bases stayed unmatched. Here the CDR3 reads CASSTPDRVYPEAFF. DNA of the CDR3: TGTGCCAGCAGTACACCCGACAGGGTGTACCCTGAAGCTTTCTTT.

This clone was seen only once. J is TRBJ2-5 and V is TRBV5-1, with 8 bases aligning to TRBD1. Per the germline V gene, CDR1 is SGHRS and CDR2 is YFSETQ. The CDR3 is made up of 14 amino acids. The V gene end was trimmed by 0 bases and the J gene end by 5 bases; junction bases not matched to a gene: 3. The CDR3 is CASSLGQGMETQYF. Here the CDR3 DNA reads TGCGCCAGCAGCTTGGGACAGGGGATGGAGACCCAGTACTTC.

This chain joins TRBV11-2 and TRBJ2-1; 9 nucleotides line up with TRBD2. The CDR3 runs to 15 residues. Per germline, CDR1 SGHAT and CDR2 FQNNGV. Trimming removed 2 bases from V and 9 bases from J; junction bases left unmatched: 8. CDR3 loop: CASSLFSGSGVEQFF. The CDR3 bases are TGTGCCAGCAGCTTATTTAGCGGGAGTGGCGTTGAGCAGTTCTTC. The whole variable domain, filled in from reference TRBV11-2 and TRBJ2-1, reads EAGVAQSPRYKIIEKRQSVAFWCNPISGHATLYWYQQILGQGPKLLIQFQNNGVVDDSQLPKDRFSAERLKGVDSTLKIQPAKLEDSAVYLCASSLFSGSGVEQFFGPGTRLTVL.

Only a few counts were recorded for this clone. The chain links TRBV6-5 to TRBJ1-5, with D maybe TRBD1 (5 bases). The germline V gene encodes CDR1 MNHEY and CDR2 SVGAGI. Trimming took off 2 bases at V and 7 bases at J, with 9 bases between the two ends. The CDR3 loop spans 13 amino acids. The CDR3 reads CASSYRDSQPQHF. DNA for the CDR3: TGTGCCAGCAGTTACAGGGACTCCCAGCCCCAGCATTTT.

The chain recombines TRBV2 with TRBJ2-5; a possible D gene is TRBD2 (6 bases). CDR3 length equals 14 residues. CDR1 and CDR2 from the germline V gene are SNHLY and FYNNEI. V was shortened by 2 bases and J by 5 bases, with 12 bases between the two germline ends. The CDR3 reads CASSETLARETQYF. DNA of the CDR3: TGTGCCAGCAGTGAAACACTAGCTCGGGAGACCCAGTACTTC.

V gene TRBV5-6 combines with J gene TRBJ2-5; 10 nucleotides agree with TRBD1. Trimming took 4 bases from V and 7 from J; bases not matched to a gene: 7. Germline V lookup: CDR1 SGHDT, CDR2 YYEEEE. This CDR3 comprises 14 residues. CDR3 in DNA: TGTGCCAGCAGCGAGGACAGGGGGTTAGGGACCCAGTACTTC. Residues: CASSEDRGLGTQYF.

This chain connects TRBV6-5 to TRBJ2-7; 8 bases are shared with TRBD2. This CDR3 contains 11 residues. V gave up 6 bases and J gave up 5 bases; unmatched junction bases: 0. CDR1 and CDR2 (germline): MNHEY, SVGAGI. The CDR3 DNA sequence: TGTGCCAGCAGAGCGGGGGACGAGCAGTACTTC. It yields the protein CASRAGDEQYF.

This rearrangement joins TRBV2 to TRBJ1-5; possible D gene TRBD1, 6 bases. The CDR3 extends over 13 amino acids. CDR1 and CDR2 from the germline V gene are SNHLY and FYNNEI. Trimming shortened V by 6 bases and J by 6 bases, and 12 bases separated the two germline ends. The CDR3 nucleotides read TGTGCCAGCAGGGTGGACAGCCCTCAGCCCCAGCATTTT. It specifies CASRVDSPQPQHF.